These 16 T cell receptor beta chains were sequenced from one sample in a study of blood T cell repertoires in COVID-19 (dated by TCRdb to 2020 to 2021). To prepare the library, the immunoSEQ multiplex PCR assay was applied. In its TCRdb copy, this immuneACCESS table keeps in-frame sequences only and misses some clones. Where compared with another copy, unresolved V genes explain less than half of these, and the others have no known cause. Within this sample are about 60,000 clones, with 76% of them counted one time only. The ten largest make up roughly half of the sample. The sample comprised peripheral blood. The receptors come from a woman aged 80 or over with acute or convalescent COVID-19.

V usage is TRBV2 and J usage is TRBJ2-1; no reliable D call. The CDR3 is 13 amino acids. Germline assignment: CDR1 SNHLY and CDR2 FYNNEI. Trimming removed 0 bases at V and 9 bases at J, with 9 bases between. CDR3 coding DNA: TGTGCCAGCAGTGAAGCGCGGTTGGGTGAGCAGTTCTTC. Protein product: CASSEARLGEQFF.

This clone is a singleton in its sample. The chain recombines TRBV28 with TRBJ1-5; D remains ambiguous. There are 15 residues in the CDR3. The germline V gene has CDR1 MDHEN and CDR2 SYDVKM. V was trimmed by 3 bases and J by 0 bases, leaving 9 bases between them. In DNA form, the CDR3 reads TGTGCCAGCAGTTTTTCAGTTCTTAGCAATCAGCCCCAGCATTTT. This encodes CASSFSVLSNQPQHF.

This chain uses TRBV10-3 with TRBJ2-1; unclear D gene. In germline, CDR1 is ENHRY, CDR2 SYGVKD. The ends were cut back, 4 bases at V and 8 bases at J, with 9 bases in the middle. The CDR3 extends over 12 amino acids. CDR3 bases: TGTGCCATCAGTGGGTCGCGGTATGAGCAGTTCTTC. Its protein product is CAISGSRYEQFF.

The genes are TRBV5-1 and TRBJ2-3, with D possibly TRBD1 on 5 matching bases. CDR3 length: 14 amino acids. With 7 bases removed from V and 0 bases from J, the gap between germline ends came to 12 bases. The germline V gene has CDR1 SGHRS and CDR2 YFSETQ. CDR3 protein: CASGAGTSTDTQYF. The CDR3, as DNA: TGCGCCAGCGGGGCAGGAACTAGCACAGATACGCAGTATTTT.

V gene TRBV24-1 combines with J gene TRBJ2-5; TRBD1 agrees at 7 bases. After removal of 2 bases from V and 2 bases from J, the junction contained 13 bases not matched to a gene. The CDR3 length is 18 residues. Germline-derived CDR1 and CDR2 are KGHDR and SFDVKD. The CDR3 coding sequence is TGTGCCACCAGTGATTGGCTCCCCGACAGGGAATTTCAAGAGACCCAGTACTTC. Translated: CATSDWLPDREFQETQYF.

V is TRBV7-2 and J is TRBJ1-2; D uncertain. Trimming took 5 bases from V and 4 from J, leaving 20 bases between them. Germline loops: CDR1 SGHTA, CDR2 FQGNSA. The CDR3 contains 16 residues. As DNA, the CDR3 is TGTGCCAGCAGCCCCAACCCCCCCGCAGGCAGCTATGGCTACACCTTC. Translating gives CASSPNPPAGSYGYTF.

The J gene is TRBJ1-1, the V gene TRBV28, with 7 bases fitting TRBD1. V dropped 8 bases and J dropped 4; count of bases not matched to a gene: 7. The CDR3 extends over 13 amino acids. Germline V gene data show CDR1 as MDHEN and CDR2 as SYDVKM. The CDR3 loop is CASLTPGGTEAFF. CDR3 nucleotides: TGTGCCAGCCTCACGCCAGGGGGCACTGAAGCTTTCTTT.

The rearrangement uses TRBV5-6 and TRBJ2-3; 9 nucleotides match TRBD2. The germline CDR1 and CDR2 sequences are SGHDT and YYEEEE. Trimming removed 4 bases from V and 2 bases from J; junction bases left unmatched: 8. This CDR3 contains 16 residues. The DNA of the CDR3 is TGTGCCAGCAGCGAGGTGGCGGGGGGGCACACAGATACGCAGTATTTT. Translated: CASSEVAGGHTDTQYF.

The table lists this clone with a few counts. J is TRBJ2-2 and V is TRBV10-1, with TRBD2 as a possible D gene (5 bases). The CDR3 is made up of 15 amino acids. Trimming pared 3 bases from V and 1 base from J, leaving 9 bases between. Per germline, CDR1 WNHNN and CDR2 SYGVQD (reference sequence). The CDR3 is CASSDSGRNTGELFF. CDR3 nucleotide sequence: TGCGCCAGCAGTGATTCGGGAAGGAACACCGGGGAGCTGTTTTTT.

The J gene is TRBJ1-3, the V gene TRBV27; TRBD1 might be the D (6 bases). The CDR3 totals 14 residues. CDR1 MNHEY and CDR2 SMNVEV come from the germline V gene (reference sequence). V was cut by 7 bases and J by 0 bases, with 10 bases left in between. The CDR3 DNA sequence: TGTGCCAGCAAACAGGGTGGCTCTGGAAACACCATATATTTT. Its translation: CASKQGGSGNTIYF.

The V call is TRBV11-2, the J call TRBJ2-3, with 9 bases matching TRBD2. The V gene's germline CDR1 is SGHAT and CDR2 FQNNGV. Unmatched junction bases numbered 9, after V lost 5 bases and J lost 3 bases. CDR3 length: 16 residues. CDR3: CASSDLAGMSTDTQYF. CDR3 nucleotides: TGTGCCAGCAGCGATCTAGCGGGAATGTCTACAGATACGCAGTATTTT.

The chain uses TRBV28 and TRBJ2-1; D is possibly TRBD1 (6 bases). The V end was cut by 10 bases, the J end by 9 bases, with 16 bases between. Germline lookup yields CDR1 MDHEN and CDR2 SYDVKM. This CDR3 region has 12 residues. This chain's CDR3 is CATRPIGGEQFF. CDR3 coding DNA: TGTGCCACCCGTCCGATAGGGGGTGAGCAGTTCTTC.

V usage is TRBV19 and J usage is TRBJ2-1, with 7 bases matching TRBD2. CDR3 length: 14 amino acids. Trimming removed 5 bases from V and 8 bases from J; junction bases left unmatched: 9. Germline V gene sequence: CDR1 LNHDA, CDR2 SQIVND (reference sequence). In DNA form, the CDR3 reads TGTGCCAGTAGTGAACGGACTAGTTGGGATGAGCAGTTCTTC. Protein: CASSERTSWDEQFF.

The rearrangement links TRBV3-1 (or the pseudogene TRBV3-2) to TRBJ2-1, with 7 bases that match TRBD1. Trimming at V came to 4 bases and at J to 4 bases, leaving 1 base not matched to a gene. Germline CDR1 LGHDT, CDR2 YNNKEL (reference sequence). This CDR3 comprises 13 residues. The CDR3 bases are TGTGCCAGCAGCCGACAGGGTTACAATGAGCAGTTCTTC. This translates into CASSRQGYNEQFF.

V and J are TRBV2 and TRBJ1-5; D possibly corresponds to TRBD1 (6 bases). CDR1 is SNHLY, CDR2 FYNNEI, per germline. V lost 3 bases and J 5 bases, leaving 8 bases between the germline ends. CDR3 length: 13 amino acids. The CDR3 is CASSENRDQPQHF. CDR3 nucleotides: TGTGCCAGCAGTGAGAACAGGGATCAGCCCCAGCATTTT.

The J gene is TRBJ2-1, the V gene TRBV5-1, with 7 positions matching TRBD2. The germline V gene has CDR1 SGHRS and CDR2 YFSETQ. The ends lost 4 bases at V and 0 bases at J; junction bases unmatched: 4. This CDR3 has 15 amino acids. In nucleotides, the CDR3 is TGCGCCAGCAGCCCAAGCGGGATCTCCTACAATGAGCAGTTCTTC. It codes for CASSPSGISYNEQFF.